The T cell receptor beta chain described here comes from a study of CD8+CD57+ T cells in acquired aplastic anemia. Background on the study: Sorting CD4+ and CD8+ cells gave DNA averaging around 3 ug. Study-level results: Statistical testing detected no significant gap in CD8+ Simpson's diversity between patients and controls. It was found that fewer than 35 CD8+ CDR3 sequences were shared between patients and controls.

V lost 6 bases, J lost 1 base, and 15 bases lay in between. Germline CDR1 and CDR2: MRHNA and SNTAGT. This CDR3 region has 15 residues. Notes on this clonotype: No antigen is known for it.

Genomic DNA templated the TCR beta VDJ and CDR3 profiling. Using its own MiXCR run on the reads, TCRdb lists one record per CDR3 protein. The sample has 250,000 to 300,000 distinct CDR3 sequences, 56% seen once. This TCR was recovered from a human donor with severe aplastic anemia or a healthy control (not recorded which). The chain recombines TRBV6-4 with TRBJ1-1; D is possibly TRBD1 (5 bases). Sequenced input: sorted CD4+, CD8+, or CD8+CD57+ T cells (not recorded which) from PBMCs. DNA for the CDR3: TGTGCCAGCAGAGGACGGGGACTTCGGAACACTGAAGCTTTCTTT. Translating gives CASRGRGLRNTEAFF.